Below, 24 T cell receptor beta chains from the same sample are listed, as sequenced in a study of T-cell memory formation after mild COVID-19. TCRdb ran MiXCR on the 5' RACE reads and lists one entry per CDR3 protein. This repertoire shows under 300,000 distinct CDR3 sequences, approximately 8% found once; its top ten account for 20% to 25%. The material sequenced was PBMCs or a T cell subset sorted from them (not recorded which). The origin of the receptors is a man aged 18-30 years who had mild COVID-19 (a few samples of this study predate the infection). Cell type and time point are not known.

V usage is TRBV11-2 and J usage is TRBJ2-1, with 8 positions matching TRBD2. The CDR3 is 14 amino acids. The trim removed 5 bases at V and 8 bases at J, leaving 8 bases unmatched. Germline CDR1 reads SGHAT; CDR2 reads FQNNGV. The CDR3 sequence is CASSPGGGKYEQFF. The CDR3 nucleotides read TGTGCCAGCAGCCCCGGGGGGGGCAAGTATGAGCAGTTCTTC. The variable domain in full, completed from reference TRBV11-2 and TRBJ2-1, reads EAGVAQSPRYKIIEKRQSVAFWCNPISGHATLYWYQQILGQGPKLLIQFQNNGVVDDSQLPKDRFSAERLKGVDSTLKIQPAKLEDSAVYLCASSPGGGKYEQFFGPGTRLTVL.

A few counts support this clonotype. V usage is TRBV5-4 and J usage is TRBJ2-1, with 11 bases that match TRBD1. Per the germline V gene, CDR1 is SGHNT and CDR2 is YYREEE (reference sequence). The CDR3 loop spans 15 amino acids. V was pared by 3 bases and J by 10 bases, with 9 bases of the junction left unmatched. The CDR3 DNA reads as TGTGCCAGCAGCTCCAATGTCGGACAGGGGGCAGAGCAGTTCTTC. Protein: CASSSNVGQGAEQFF.

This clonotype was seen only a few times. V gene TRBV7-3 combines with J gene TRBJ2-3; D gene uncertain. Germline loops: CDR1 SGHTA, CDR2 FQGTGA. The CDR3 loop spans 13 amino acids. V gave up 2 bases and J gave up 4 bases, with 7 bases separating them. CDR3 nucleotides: TGTGCCAGCAGCTTACTTAGGGCAGATACGCAGTATTTT. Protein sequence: CASSLLRADTQYF.

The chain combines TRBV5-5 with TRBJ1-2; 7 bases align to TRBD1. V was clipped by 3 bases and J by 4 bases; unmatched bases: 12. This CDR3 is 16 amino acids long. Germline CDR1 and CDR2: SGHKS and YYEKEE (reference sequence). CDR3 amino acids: CASSYATGAILYGYTF. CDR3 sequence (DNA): TGTGCCAGCAGCTATGCTACAGGGGCGATACTCTATGGCTACACCTTC.

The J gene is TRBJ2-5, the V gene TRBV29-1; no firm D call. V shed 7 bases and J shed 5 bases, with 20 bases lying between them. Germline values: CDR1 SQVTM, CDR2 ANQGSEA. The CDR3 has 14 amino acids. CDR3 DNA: TGCAGCGGTACGGTGACCAGGCATCTCGAGACCCAGTACTTC. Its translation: CSGTVTRHLETQYF.

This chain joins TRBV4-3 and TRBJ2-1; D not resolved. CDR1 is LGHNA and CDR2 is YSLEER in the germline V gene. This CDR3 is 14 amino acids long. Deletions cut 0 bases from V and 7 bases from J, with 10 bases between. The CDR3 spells CASSQDPGWNEQFF. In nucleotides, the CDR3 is TGCGCCAGCAGCCAAGATCCCGGATGGAATGAGCAGTTCTTC.

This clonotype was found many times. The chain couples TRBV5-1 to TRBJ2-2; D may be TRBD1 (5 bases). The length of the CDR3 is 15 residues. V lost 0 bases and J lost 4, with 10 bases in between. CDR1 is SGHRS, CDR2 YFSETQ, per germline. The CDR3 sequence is CASSLAGSPTGELFF. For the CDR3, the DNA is TGCGCCAGCAGCTTGGCAGGGTCTCCCACCGGGGAGCTGTTTTTT.

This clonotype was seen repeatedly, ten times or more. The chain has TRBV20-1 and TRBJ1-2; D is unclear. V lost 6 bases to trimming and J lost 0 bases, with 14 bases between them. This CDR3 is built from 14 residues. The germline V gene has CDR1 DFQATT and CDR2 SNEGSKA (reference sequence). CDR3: CSAHTGPPNYGYTF. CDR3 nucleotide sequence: TGCAGTGCCCACACCGGACCTCCTAACTATGGCTACACCTTC.

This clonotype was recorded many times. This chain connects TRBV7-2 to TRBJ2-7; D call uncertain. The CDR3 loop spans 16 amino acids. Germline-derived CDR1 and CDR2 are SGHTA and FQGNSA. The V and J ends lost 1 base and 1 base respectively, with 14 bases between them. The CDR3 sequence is CASSLVPDGRSYEQYF. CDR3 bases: TGTGCCAGCAGCTTAGTGCCGGACGGAAGGTCCTACGAGCAGTACTTC.

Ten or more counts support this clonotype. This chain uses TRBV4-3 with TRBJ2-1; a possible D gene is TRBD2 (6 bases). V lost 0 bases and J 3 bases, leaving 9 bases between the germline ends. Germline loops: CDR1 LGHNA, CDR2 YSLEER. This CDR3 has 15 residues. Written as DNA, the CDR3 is TGCGCCAGCAGCCAAGACGCGGGGCGCTACAATGAGCAGTTCTTC. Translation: CASSQDAGRYNEQFF.

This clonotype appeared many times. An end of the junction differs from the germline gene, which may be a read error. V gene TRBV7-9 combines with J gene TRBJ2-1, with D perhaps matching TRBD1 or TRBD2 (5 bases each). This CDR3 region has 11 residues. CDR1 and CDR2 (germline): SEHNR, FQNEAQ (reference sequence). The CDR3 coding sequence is TGTGCCAGCGCGGAGAGGGGACCGGCGGTCTTC. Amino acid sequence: CASAERGPAVF.

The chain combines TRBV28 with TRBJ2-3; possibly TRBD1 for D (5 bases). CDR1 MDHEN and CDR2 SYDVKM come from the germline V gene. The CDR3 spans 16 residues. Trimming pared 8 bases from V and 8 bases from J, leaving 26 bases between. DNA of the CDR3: TGTGCCAGCTCAAGGGCCAGGGATGTTTCTCTGGGTACGCAGTATTTT. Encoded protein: CASSRARDVSLGTQYF.

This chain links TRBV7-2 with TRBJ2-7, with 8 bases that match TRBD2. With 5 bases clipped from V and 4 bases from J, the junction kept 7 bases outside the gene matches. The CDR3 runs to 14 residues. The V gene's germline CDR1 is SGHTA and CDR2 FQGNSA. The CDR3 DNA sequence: TGTGCCAGCAGCCTACATCCGGGGGGGTACGAGCAGTACGTC. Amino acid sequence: CASSLHPGGYEQYV.

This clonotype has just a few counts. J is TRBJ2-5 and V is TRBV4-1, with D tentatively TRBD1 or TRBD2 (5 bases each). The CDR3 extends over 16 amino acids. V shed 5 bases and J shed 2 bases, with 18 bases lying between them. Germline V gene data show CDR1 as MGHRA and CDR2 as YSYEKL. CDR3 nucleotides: TGCGCCAGCAGCTCTCGCCTGTGGGGGTTGCAAGAGACCCAGTACTTC. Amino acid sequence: CASSSRLWGLQETQYF.

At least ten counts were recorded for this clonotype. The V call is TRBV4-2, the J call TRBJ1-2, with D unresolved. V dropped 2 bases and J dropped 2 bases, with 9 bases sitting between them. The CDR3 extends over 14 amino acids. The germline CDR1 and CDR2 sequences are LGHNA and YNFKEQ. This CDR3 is CASSQRLGNYGYTF. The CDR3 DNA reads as TGTGCCAGCAGCCAAAGGCTCGGGAACTATGGCTACACCTTC.

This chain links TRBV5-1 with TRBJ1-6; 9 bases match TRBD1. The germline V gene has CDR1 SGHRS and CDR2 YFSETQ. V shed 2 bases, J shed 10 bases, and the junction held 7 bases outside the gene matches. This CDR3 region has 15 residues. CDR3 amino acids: CASSLTGQGRSPLHF. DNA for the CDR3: TGCGCCAGCAGCTTAACGGGACAGGGACGCTCACCCCTCCACTTT. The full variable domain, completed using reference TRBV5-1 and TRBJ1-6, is KAGVTQTPRYLIKTRGQQVTLSCSPISGHRSVSWYQQTPGQGLQFLFEYFSETQRNKGNFPGRFSGRQFSNSRSEMNVSTLELGDSALYLCASSLTGQGRSPLHFGNGTRLTVT.

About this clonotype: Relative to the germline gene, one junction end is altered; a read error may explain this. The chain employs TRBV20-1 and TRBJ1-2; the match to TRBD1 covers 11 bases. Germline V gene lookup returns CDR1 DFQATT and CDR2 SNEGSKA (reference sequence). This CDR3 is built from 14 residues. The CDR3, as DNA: TGCAGTGCTGTCGGGGACAGGGGGATCGGTGGCTACACATTC. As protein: CSAVGDRGIGGYTF.

The CDR3 nucleotides are TGTGCCACCAAAAGGGGACAGGAGCTCAATCAGCCCCAGCATTTT. It encodes CATKRGQELNQPQHF. The chain combines TRBV6-1 with TRBJ1-5; 8 nucleotides agree with TRBD1. Losses at the gene ends were 10 bases for V and 3 bases for J; bases not matched to a gene: 11. The CDR3 has 15 amino acids. Germline-derived CDR1 and CDR2 are MNHNS and SASEGT.

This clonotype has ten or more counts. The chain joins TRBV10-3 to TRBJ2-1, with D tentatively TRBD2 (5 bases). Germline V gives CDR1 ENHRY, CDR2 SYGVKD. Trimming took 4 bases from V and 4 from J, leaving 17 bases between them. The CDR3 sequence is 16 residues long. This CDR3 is CAISGRIQPQYNEQFF. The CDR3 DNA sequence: TGTGCCATCAGTGGGAGGATCCAACCTCAATACAATGAGCAGTTCTTC.

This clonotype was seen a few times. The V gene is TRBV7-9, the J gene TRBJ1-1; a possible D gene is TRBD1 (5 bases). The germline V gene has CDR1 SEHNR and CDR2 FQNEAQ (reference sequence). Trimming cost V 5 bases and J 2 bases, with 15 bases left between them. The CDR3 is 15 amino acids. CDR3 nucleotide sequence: TGTGCCAGCAGCCCCCGAAGGGGCGTCAACACTGAAGCTTTCTTT. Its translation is CASSPRRGVNTEAFF.

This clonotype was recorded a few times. CDR3 bases: TGCGCCAGCAGCCCGATTATGGGGGGGAACACTGAAGCTTTCTTT. It is translated as CASSPIMGGNTEAFF. The V gene is TRBV5-1, the J gene TRBJ1-1; D is perhaps TRBD1 (5 bases). V gave up 4 bases and J gave up 1 base, with 14 bases separating them. CDR3 length equals 15 residues. The germline V gene has CDR1 SGHRS and CDR2 YFSETQ. Combining the CDR3 with reference TRBV5-1 and TRBJ1-1 gives the whole variable domain KAGVTQTPRYLIKTRGQQVTLSCSPISGHRSVSWYQQTPGQGLQFLFEYFSETQRNKGNFPGRFSGRQFSNSRSEMNVSTLELGDSALYLCASSPIMGGNTEAFFGQGTRLTVV.

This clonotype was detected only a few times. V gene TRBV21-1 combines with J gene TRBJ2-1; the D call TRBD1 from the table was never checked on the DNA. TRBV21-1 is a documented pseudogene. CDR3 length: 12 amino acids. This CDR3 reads CASADSYNEQFF. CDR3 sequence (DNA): TGTGCCAGCGCCGACAGCTACAATGAGCAGTTCTTC.

In DNA, the CDR3 is TGTGCCAGCAGCCTTGAAAGGGAAGCGGGGGGCACAGATACGCAGTATTTT. It is translated as CASSLEREAGGTDTQYF. The V and J genes are TRBV13 and TRBJ2-3, with 8 bases fitting TRBD2. Looked up from germline, CDR1 is PRHDT and CDR2 is FYEKMQ (reference sequence). The CDR3 contains 17 residues. The V and J ends lost 5 bases and 1 base, in that order; junction bases with no gene match: 11.

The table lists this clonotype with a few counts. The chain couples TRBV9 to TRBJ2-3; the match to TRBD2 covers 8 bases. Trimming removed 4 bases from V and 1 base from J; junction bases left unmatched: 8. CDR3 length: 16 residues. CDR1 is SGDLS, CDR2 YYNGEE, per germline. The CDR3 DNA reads TGTGCCAGCAGCTTGGGACTAGTCCAGGGCACAGATACGCAGTATTTT. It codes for CASSLGLVQGTDTQYF.